This entry describes one TCR beta chain. The sample comes from a study of blood T cell repertoires in COVID-19. The protocol was immunoSEQ multiplex PCR, while the TCRdb copy is restricted to in-frame clones and leaves out a portion. Here the sample spans roughly 70,000 clones, roughly 71% being singletons. Germline values: CDR1 KGHSH, CDR2 LQKENI. Trimming pared 4 bases from V and 0 bases from J, leaving 18 bases between. The length of the CDR3 is 17 residues. This TCR came from a man in his 60s with COVID-19, enrolled during active disease. The chain has TRBV18 and TRBJ1-2; D is uncertain. The sequenced sample consisted of peripheral blood. The CDR3 spells CASSLFGGETANYGYTF. The CDR3 region has the DNA TGTGCCAGCTCACTCTTTGGCGGGGAAACTGCTAACTATGGCTACACCTTC.